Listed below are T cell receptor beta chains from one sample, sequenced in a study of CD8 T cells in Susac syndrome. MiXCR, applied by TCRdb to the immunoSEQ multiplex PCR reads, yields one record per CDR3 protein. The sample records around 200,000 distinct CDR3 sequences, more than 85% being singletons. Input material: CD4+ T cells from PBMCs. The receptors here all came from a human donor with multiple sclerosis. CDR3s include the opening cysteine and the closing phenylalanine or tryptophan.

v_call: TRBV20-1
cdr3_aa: CSAAVAGDTEAFF

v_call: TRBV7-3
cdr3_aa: CASSFRVGPADTQYF

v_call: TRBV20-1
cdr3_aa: CSAPGVVETNGYTF

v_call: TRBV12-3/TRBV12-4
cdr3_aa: CASTRGTTGGYTF

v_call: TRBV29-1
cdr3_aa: CSVLVGESYGYTF

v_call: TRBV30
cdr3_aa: CAWASRGYNSPLHF

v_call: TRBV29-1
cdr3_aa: CSARTAGDTEAFF

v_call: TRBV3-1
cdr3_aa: CASSPGTAAPQETQYF

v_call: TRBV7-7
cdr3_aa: CASSPGTVTDTQYF

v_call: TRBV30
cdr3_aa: CAWTSGNYGYTF

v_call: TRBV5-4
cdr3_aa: CASRVGQFTYEQYF

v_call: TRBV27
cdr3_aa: CASSFNNQPQHF

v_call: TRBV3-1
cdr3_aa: CASSQAEWGYTF

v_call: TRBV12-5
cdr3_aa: CASGLPGSEAQYF

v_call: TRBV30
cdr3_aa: CAWTPGGYGYTF

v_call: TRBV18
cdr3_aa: CASSPKGNTGELFF

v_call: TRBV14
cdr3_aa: CASSRDRGLTNEQFF

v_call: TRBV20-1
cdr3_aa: CSARGGTSYNEQFF

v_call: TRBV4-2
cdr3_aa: CASSQDPSGGLGTDTQYF

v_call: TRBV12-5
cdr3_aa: CASGLGGEAFF

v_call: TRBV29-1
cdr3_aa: CSVTGGNEKLFF

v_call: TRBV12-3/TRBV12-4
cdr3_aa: CASSLGRGSNQPQHF

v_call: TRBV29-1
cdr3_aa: CSGDPDGTETQYF

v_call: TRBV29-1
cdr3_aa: CSGGRSYNEQFF

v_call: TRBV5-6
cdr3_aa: CASSLGNKNRQFF

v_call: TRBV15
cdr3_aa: CATSDLTGDGELFF

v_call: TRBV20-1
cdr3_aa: CSARPASSYNEQFF

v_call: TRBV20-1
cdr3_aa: CSAKDRVPYEQYF

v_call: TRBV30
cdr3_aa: CAWTMAHNEQFF

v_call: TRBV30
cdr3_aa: CAWSSGDQPQHF

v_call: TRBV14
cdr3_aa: CASSLRTGTYTDTQYF

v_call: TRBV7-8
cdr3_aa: CASTYRVGDTQYF

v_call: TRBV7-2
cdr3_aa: CASSRLPHRVTDTQYF

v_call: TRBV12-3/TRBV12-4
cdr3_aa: CASSGRTSETQYF

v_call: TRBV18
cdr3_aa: CASSPAGTEAFF

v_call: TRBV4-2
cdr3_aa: CASSPRTSGGADGYQETQYF

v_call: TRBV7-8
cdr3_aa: CASSLDLNRETQYF

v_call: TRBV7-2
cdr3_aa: CASSLDPAGGTDTQYF

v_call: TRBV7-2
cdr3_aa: CASSVGSRRTGELFF

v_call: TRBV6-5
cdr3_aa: CASRRMGEDTQYF

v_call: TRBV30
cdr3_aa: CAWSVSWNNQPQHF

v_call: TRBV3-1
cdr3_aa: CASSRTTNTEAFF

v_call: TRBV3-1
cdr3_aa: CASSQDWRGRPQHF

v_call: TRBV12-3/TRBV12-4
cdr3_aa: CASSRARTAYNEQFF

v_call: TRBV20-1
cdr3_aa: CSALHRDSKREYF

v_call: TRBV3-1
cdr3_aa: CATSGGANIQYF

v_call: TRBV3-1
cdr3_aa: CASSPRGSVLAKNIQYF